This TCR beta chain was identified during a study of control samples from healthy donors and cancer patients. Measured with immunoSEQ multiplex PCR; TCRdb has only the in-frame clones, and not every one. The repertoire holds about 150,000 clones, with 89% as singletons. Germline V gene lookup returns CDR1 SGHNT and CDR2 YYREEE (reference sequence). V lost 3 bases and J lost 3, with 15 bases in between. The CDR3 sequence is 16 residues long. The sequencing sample was made of blood. This TCR was sampled from a young man in good health. This sequence joins TRBV5-4 and TRBJ2-2, with D possibly being TRBD1 or TRBD2 (5 bases each). The CDR3 nucleotides read TGTGCCAGCAGCTCTGGGACGGAGCTGGACACCGGGGAGCTGTTTTTT. Translation gives CASSSGTELDTGELFF.